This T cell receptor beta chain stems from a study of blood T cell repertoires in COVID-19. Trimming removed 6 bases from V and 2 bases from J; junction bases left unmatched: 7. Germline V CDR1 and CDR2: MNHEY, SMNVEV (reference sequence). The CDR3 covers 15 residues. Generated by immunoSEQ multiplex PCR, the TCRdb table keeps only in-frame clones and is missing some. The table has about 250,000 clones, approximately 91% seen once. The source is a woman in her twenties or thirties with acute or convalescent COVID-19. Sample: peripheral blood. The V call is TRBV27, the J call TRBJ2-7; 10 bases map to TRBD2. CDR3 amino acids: CASSTELAGTYEQYF. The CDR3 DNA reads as TGTGCCAGCAGCACGGAACTAGCGGGGACCTACGAGCAGTACTTC.